These 17 T cell receptor beta chains originate from one sample sequenced in a study of shared clonotypes between healthy human individuals. Clones were sequenced by immunoSEQ multiplex PCR, and TCRdb holds only the in-frame ones, with some missing. This sample has approximately 740,000 clones, with approximately 92% found just once. In the naive CD8 group, cells lacked CD45RO and were positively selected for CCR7, so terminally differentiated effector memory CD45RA+ cells were left out. What was sequenced was naive CD8+ T cells sorted from blood. Receptors were obtained from a man aged 25 to 45 in good health.

V gene TRBV27 combines with J gene TRBJ1-5; perhaps TRBD1 as D (6 bases). V lost 6 bases and J lost 6, with 12 bases in between. The CDR3 has 13 residues. Per germline, CDR1 MNHEY and CDR2 SMNVEV (reference sequence). The CDR3, as DNA: TGTGCCAGCAGCTTTCAGGGGTCTCAGCCCCAGCATTTT. This encodes CASSFQGSQPQHF.

V and J are TRBV27 and TRBJ1-2; maybe TRBD1 (6 bases). The CDR3 is 14 amino acids. Germline values: CDR1 MNHEY, CDR2 SMNVEV (reference sequence). V was shortened by 0 bases and J by 6 bases, with 11 bases between the two germline ends. The chain's CDR3 is CASSLSSGGDGYTF. CDR3 nucleotides: TGTGCCAGCAGTTTATCATCGGGGGGCGATGGCTACACCTTC.

This chain links TRBV9 with TRBJ1-2, with D maybe TRBD1 (5 bases). The CDR3 runs to 18 residues. CDR1 is SGDLS, CDR2 YYNGEE, per germline. V was shortened by 3 bases and J by 3 bases, with 24 bases between the two germline ends. CDR3 in amino acids: CASSATSGRKGFDYGYTF. Here the CDR3 DNA reads TGTGCCAGCAGCGCTACCTCAGGCAGGAAGGGGTTTGACTATGGCTACACCTTC.

This chain links TRBV11-2 with TRBJ2-1; 10 bases align to TRBD2. In germline, CDR1 is SGHAT, CDR2 FQNNGV. V lost 4 bases, J lost 4 bases, and 7 bases stayed unmatched. The CDR3 is 16 residues long. The CDR3: CASSSLLAGRYNEQFF. The CDR3 DNA sequence: TGTGCCAGCAGCTCCCTACTAGCGGGGCGATACAATGAGCAGTTCTTC.

The V and J genes are TRBV28 and TRBJ2-7, with TRBD2 identical over 11 bases. CDR1 MDHEN and CDR2 SYDVKM come from the germline V gene. This CDR3 has 17 amino acids. The ends lost 7 bases at V and 7 bases at J; junction bases unmatched: 18. CDR3 sequence: CASTGWQATSGSIEQYF. CDR3 DNA: TGTGCCAGCACGGGTTGGCAGGCAACTAGCGGGAGTATAGAGCAGTACTTC.

Details on this clone: Other DNA sequences in this specimen translate into the identical CDR3. The CDR3 DNA is TGTGCCAGCAGCGTAGGGGTAGCAACTAATGAAAAACTGTTTTTT. Translation gives CASSVGVATNEKLFF. The V gene is TRBV9, the J gene TRBJ1-4; no clear D gene. The germline gives CDR1 SGDLS, CDR2 YYNGEE. Trimming took 0 bases from V and 0 from J, leaving 6 bases between them. The CDR3 runs to 15 residues.

The rearrangement uses TRBV7-9 and TRBJ2-1; D ambiguous. Germline CDR1 is SEHNR and CDR2 is FQNEAQ (reference sequence). The CDR3 spans 16 residues. V lost 1 base and J lost 6, with 16 bases in between. The CDR3 loop reads CASSLGSTAAGNEQFF. The CDR3 coding sequence is TGTGCCAGCAGCTTAGGTTCTACTGCGGCAGGCAATGAGCAGTTCTTC.

V is TRBV11-2 and J is TRBJ2-1; tentative D call: TRBD2 (6 bases). V lost 1 base, J lost 10 bases, and 11 bases lay in between. Germline loops: CDR1 SGHAT, CDR2 FQNNGV. CDR3 length: 13 amino acids. The CDR3 reads CASSLVGGSEQFF. For the CDR3, the DNA is TGTGCCAGCAGCTTAGTCGGGGGATCCGAGCAGTTCTTC.

The chain has TRBV28 and TRBJ2-5; tentatively, D is TRBD1 (6 bases). The V gene's germline CDR1 is MDHEN and CDR2 SYDVKM. V was trimmed by 3 bases and J by 5 bases, leaving 19 bases between them. CDR3 length: 16 amino acids. The CDR3 region is CASSFSAGEIWETQYF. In DNA form, the CDR3 reads TGTGCCAGCAGTTTCTCGGCAGGGGAGATTTGGGAGACCCAGTACTTC.

This sequence joins TRBV27 and TRBJ1-1, with D perhaps TRBD1 (6 bases). With 6 bases removed from V and 2 bases from J, the gap between germline ends came to 10 bases. The germline gives CDR1 MNHEY, CDR2 SMNVEV (reference sequence). The CDR3 is made up of 13 amino acids. CDR3 coding DNA: TGTGCCAGCAGGGAGGGGGGAAACACTGAAGCTTTCTTT. Residues: CASREGGNTEAFF.

The chain has TRBV27 and TRBJ2-3; TRBD1 is a possible D gene (5 bases). V gave up 5 bases and J gave up 2 bases, with 8 bases separating them. Germline V lookup: CDR1 MNHEY, CDR2 SMNVEV (reference sequence). This CDR3 contains 13 residues. The CDR3 sequence: CASSRQTTDTQYF. In DNA, the CDR3 is TGTGCCAGCAGTAGACAGACCACAGATACGCAGTATTTT.

The chain has TRBV6-5 and TRBJ1-2; weak D call: TRBD1 (6 bases). Trimming cost V 5 bases and J 8 bases, with 12 bases left between them. The length of the CDR3 is 12 residues. Germline V lookup: CDR1 MNHEY, CDR2 SVGAGI. The CDR3 protein is CASSAQGWGYTF. The DNA of the CDR3 is TGTGCCAGCAGTGCCCAGGGGTGGGGCTACACCTTC.

V is TRBV7-9 and J is TRBJ2-7; 10 nucleotides match TRBD2. CDR1 is SEHNR, CDR2 FQNEAQ, per germline (reference sequence). J was trimmed by 5 bases and V by 3 bases; bases with no gene match: 7. The CDR3 covers 15 residues. The CDR3 here is CASSFLSGTSDEQYF. In DNA form, the CDR3 reads TGTGCCAGCAGCTTCCTTAGCGGGACTAGCGACGAGCAGTACTTC. Filled out from reference TRBV7-9 and TRBJ2-7, the complete variable domain reads DTGVSQNPRHKITKRGQNVTFRCDPISEHNRLYWYRQTLGQGPEFLTYFQNEAQLEKSRLLSDRFSAERPKGSFSTLEIQRTEQGDSAMYLCASSFLSGTSDEQYFGPGTRLTVT.

This chain joins TRBV27 and TRBJ2-3; 10 nucleotides align to TRBD2. V trimming: 5 bases; J trimming: 4 bases; junction bases outside the gene matches: 6. This CDR3 has 15 amino acids. The germline V gene encodes CDR1 MNHEY and CDR2 SMNVEV (reference sequence). Here the CDR3 reads CASSRSSGSSDTQYF. CDR3 DNA sequence: TGTGCCAGCAGTCGATCTAGCGGGAGTTCAGATACGCAGTATTTT.

Concerning this clone: Other DNA sequences in the same sample also yield this CDR3. The chain has TRBV4-1 and TRBJ2-1, with 11 nucleotides matching TRBD2. The CDR3 extends over 15 amino acids. V gave up 3 bases and J gave up 4 bases; unmatched junction bases: 2. Germline V gene data show CDR1 as MGHRA and CDR2 as YSYEKL. CDR3 loop: CASSQGLAVYNEQFF. The CDR3 region has the DNA TGCGCCAGCAGCCAGGGACTAGCGGTTTACAATGAGCAGTTCTTC.

The DNA for the CDR3 is TGCAGCGCTGACGGGACAGGGAGGAACGAGCAGTACTTC. It encodes CSADGTGRNEQYF. V usage is TRBV29-1 and J usage is TRBJ2-7; 9 bases map to TRBD1. Germline V gene sequence: CDR1 SQVTM, CDR2 ANQGSEA. The CDR3 consists of 13 residues. V dropped 7 bases and J dropped 5; count of bases not matched to a gene: 9.

The chain combines TRBV2 with TRBJ2-2, with 7 bases matching TRBD2. Germline loops: CDR1 SNHLY, CDR2 FYNNEI. V gave up 7 bases and J gave up 0 bases; unmatched junction bases: 14. The CDR3 consists of 18 residues. CDR3 DNA: TGTGCCAGCAATACCCCCGTGGCGGGAGAGACGAACACCGGGGAGCTGTTTTTT. Protein sequence: CASNTPVAGETNTGELFF.